This T cell receptor (beta chain) was recovered during a study of T cell changes during pregnancy in multiple sclerosis. Here immunoSEQ multiplex PCR was the method, and the copy in TCRdb shows in-frame clones only, minus some. Found here are over 40,000 clones, about 88% of them singletons; the top ten hold about 5.5%. The V segment lost 3 bases and the J segment 5 bases; nucleotides outside the gene matches: 6. The CDR3 extends over 15 amino acids. Per the germline V gene, CDR1 is SGDLS and CDR2 is YYNGEE. The material sequenced was CD8+ T cells from peripheral blood mononuclear cells, taken after pregnancy. The rearrangement links TRBV9 to TRBJ2-1; TRBD2 agrees at 9 bases. The clonotype comes from a female donor in good health, enrolled as a control in a pregnancy study. CDR3 region: CASSAGTSYDNEQFF. CDR3 bases: TGTGCCAGCAGCGCCGGGACTAGCTACGACAATGAGCAGTTCTTC. Full variable domain (remainder filled in from reference TRBV9 and TRBJ2-1): DSGVTQTPKHLITATGQRVTLRCSPRSGDLSVYWYQQSLDQGLQFLIQYYNGEERAKGNILERFSAQQFPDLHSELNLSSLELGDSALYFCASSAGTSYDNEQFFGPGTRLTVL.